The 9 T cell receptor beta chains in this list originate from one sample, sequenced in a study of shared T cell receptors in the human thymus. Measured with immunoSEQ multiplex PCR; TCRdb has only the in-frame clones, and not every one. This sample has about 380,000 clones, with about 95% found just once. Sequenced sample: thymocytes. These receptors were obtained from a human donor.

The CDR3 DNA reads TGTGCCAGCAGGGGGGACAGGGAGTCCGGCACAGATACGCAGTATTTT. This sequence encodes CASRGDRESGTDTQYF. The genes are TRBV25-1 and TRBJ2-3; 9 nucleotides align to TRBD1. Looked up from germline, CDR1 is MGHDK and CDR2 is SYGVNS. The V segment lost 6 bases and the J segment 1 base; nucleotides outside the gene matches: 8. The CDR3 runs to 16 residues.

The chain couples TRBV4-3 to TRBJ1-3; no reliable D call. Looked up from germline, CDR1 is LGHNA and CDR2 is YSLEER. The CDR3 loop spans 17 amino acids. The ends were cut back, 4 bases at V and 1 base at J, with 17 bases in the middle. The CDR3 DNA reads as TGCGCCAGCAGCCTGCTATGCCCTGAGGAATCTGGAAACACCATATATTTT. This sequence encodes CASSLLCPEESGNTIYF.

This clone was recorded once. The J gene is TRBJ1-4, the V gene TRBV9; D remains ambiguous. Per germline, CDR1 SGDLS and CDR2 YYNGEE. This CDR3 spans 15 amino acids. The V and J ends lost 0 bases and 2 bases respectively, with 8 bases between them. The CDR3 nucleotides read TGTGCCAGCAGCGTAGAGGGTGCCACTAATGAAAAACTGTTTTTT. Residues: CASSVEGATNEKLFF.

This chain joins TRBV27 and TRBJ2-7; TRBD2 aligns across 13 bases. Per germline, CDR1 MNHEY and CDR2 SMNVEV (reference sequence). This CDR3 spans 19 amino acids. Trimming removed 2 bases from V and 3 bases from J; junction bases left unmatched: 13. CDR3 DNA sequence: TGTGCCAGCAGTTTAAAATGGACTAGCGGGAGAAATAGTTACTACGAGCAGTACTTC. This sequence encodes CASSLKWTSGRNSYYEQYF.

The chain joins TRBV6-4 to TRBJ2-1; the match to TRBD2 covers 7 bases. This CDR3 region has 14 residues. V shed 5 bases, J shed 8 bases, and the junction held 9 bases outside the gene matches. Looked up from germline, CDR1 is MRHNA and CDR2 is SNTAGT. The CDR3 here is CASSTGEGRDEQFF. CDR3 nucleotide sequence: TGTGCCAGCAGTACGGGGGAGGGGAGGGATGAGCAGTTCTTC.

The chain has TRBV28 and TRBJ2-7, with 8 bases fitting TRBD1. The CDR3 has 18 amino acids. The germline gives CDR1 MDHEN, CDR2 SYDVKM. J lost 3 bases, V lost 5 bases, and 18 bases had no gene match. CDR3 in DNA: TGTGCCAGCAGTCTAATCCCCCCGCCAGGGGGCAAACTCTACGAGCAGTACTTC. Translating gives CASSLIPPPGGKLYEQYF. Together with reference TRBV28 and TRBJ2-7, the CDR3 gives the full variable domain: DVKVTQSSRYLVKRTGEKVFLECVQDMDHENMFWYRQDPGLGLRLIYFSYDVKMKEKGDIPEGYSVSREKKERFSLILESASTNQTSMYLCASSLIPPPGGKLYEQYFGPGTRLTVT.

The chain employs TRBV18 and TRBJ2-7; 13 nucleotides align to TRBD2. Germline V CDR1 and CDR2: KGHSH, LQKENI. V dropped 4 bases and J dropped 0; count of bases not matched to a gene: 3. CDR3 length: 16 residues. CDR3 sequence (DNA): TGTGCCAGCTCACGGACTAGCGGGAGTAGCTCCTACGAGCAGTACTTC. It is translated as CASSRTSGSSSYEQYF.

The CDR3 sequence is CASSGSRQGPHGPVAGGMNEQYF. CDR3 nucleotide sequence: TGTGCCAGCAGTGGGTCGCGACAGGGCCCCCATGGTCCCGTAGCGGGAGGAATGAACGAGCAGTACTTC. This sequence joins TRBV28 and TRBJ2-7, with TRBD2 identical over 10 bases. V shed 5 bases, J shed 5 bases, and the junction held 33 bases outside the gene matches. Germline V gives CDR1 MDHEN, CDR2 SYDVKM. The CDR3 runs to 23 residues.

Only one count was recorded for this clone. The chain employs TRBV2 and TRBJ1-3; D gene ambiguous. Per germline, CDR1 SNHLY and CDR2 FYNNEI. V was clipped by 3 bases and J by 0 bases, with 15 bases between them. There are 17 residues in the CDR3. The CDR3 coding sequence is TGTGCCAGCAGTGACTCATTGGACGGAGGCTCTGGAAACACCATATATTTT. Protein product: CASSDSLDGGSGNTIYF. Looking up the rest from reference TRBV2 and TRBJ1-3 gives the full variable domain: EPEVTQTPSHQVTQMGQEVILRCVPISNHLYFYWYRQILGQKVEFLVSFYNNEISEKSEIFDDQFSVERPDGSNFTLKIRSTKLEDSAMYFCASSDSLDGGSGNTIYFGEGSWLTVV.